This T cell receptor (beta chain) was retrieved from a study of blood T cell repertoires in COVID-19 (TCRdb year 2020). Study-level background: Collaborator samples came from the United States, Italy and Spain and covered acute and convalescent phases of COVID-19. The material from the prospective study consisted of cDNA or gDNA derived from T cells, B-cell-depleted T cells, or PBMCs. Subjects who had been exposed to COVID-19, were actively infected with it, or had recovered from it provided the deeply sampled blood TCRbeta repertoires that made up the dataset. The repertoires were made available in a free public database intended to serve as a resource for research on the immune response to SARS-CoV-2. The samples were drawn from two sources: the first 160 participants of the ongoing ImmuneRACE study, and 1,000 to 1,500 subjects contributed by 6 global collaborators. Sample metadata almost always included a de-identified subject ID, COVID-19 status, age in years and sex. Where available, HLA class I and class II types were obtained from metadata supplied by the sample provider rather than from assay-based typing. The paper as a whole reports these results and caveats: The quantity of clinical and demographic metadata differed by source and by participant and was supplied without curation.

Collaborating institutions collected whole blood in K2EDTA tubes following their own protocols. For TCRbeta analysis, collaborators shipped samples in one of three forms: frozen whole blood, isolated PBMCs, or DNA extracted from either of those sample types. TCRbeta CDR3 regions were amplified from genomic DNA by means of the immunoSEQ Assay, a bias-controlled multiplex PCR. The original pipeline was this. The number of nucleated cells in each sample was estimated by amplification of reference gene primers within the assay. Sequence reads were collapsed and filtered to measure the absolute abundance of every unique TCRbeta CDR3 rearrangement. Productive Simpson clonality was computed per sample as the square root of Simpson's diversity index over productive rearrangements. The source is immuneACCESS, and TCRdb retained only in-frame sequences with V and J called. Part of the clones is not carried over; for the studies checked, unresolved V genes explain less than half of this, and the remainder is unexplained. V and J calls and clone size are given by that table; D and trimming were obtained from the DNA. Within this sample are approximately 100,000 clones, with about 79% of them counted one time only. Approximately 3.3% of the sample lies in the top ten.

A note on this clone: Which antigen it targets is not known. Per-base qualities were not stored, and no clone one base away is much larger.

At the junction V is shortened by 3 bases and J by 5 bases; bases outside the gene matches: 3. Taken from cysteine to phenylalanine, the CDR3 has 14 residues. Only the CDR3 part of the read is kept: 42 bases, read in frame from the first base. According to the germline V gene, CDR1 reads ENHRY and CDR2 reads SYGVKD. In this chain, TRBV10-3 is recombined with TRBJ1-2, and TRBD1 matches 10 of the central bases. The sequence derives from a woman older than 75 with active or convalescent COVID-19. Material: peripheral blood. The DNA sequence is TGTGCCATCAGTGAAGGGACAGGGGATTATGGCTACACCTTC. Its translation is CAISEGTGDYGYTF.